The 22 T cell receptor beta chains listed next were all sequenced from one sample in a study of OX40 agonist ivuxolimab in advanced cancers. Repertoires were generated with immunoSEQ multiplex PCR, while TCRdb's copy carries only in-frame clones and drops some. The sample carries about 61,000 clones, about 90% recorded once. Here the sequenced sample was CD4+ or CD8+ T cells sorted from blood, taken in a trial of the OX40 agonist ivuxolimab. Receptors were obtained from an adult with an advanced solid tumor such as melanoma, head and neck, liver or kidney cancer.

The V gene is TRBV28, the J gene TRBJ1-5; D perhaps matches TRBD1 (6 bases). The CDR3 has 14 residues. Trimming left V 0 bases short and J 7 bases short, with 10 bases between. The V gene's germline CDR1 is MDHEN and CDR2 SYDVKM. CDR3: CASSLWQGQQPQHF. As DNA, the CDR3 is TGTGCCAGCAGTTTATGGCAGGGACAACAGCCCCAGCATTTT.

The V call is TRBV6-6, the J call TRBJ1-2, with D possibly matching TRBD1 (5 bases). Trimming cost V 1 base and J 0 bases, with 9 bases left between them. CDR3 length equals 15 residues. Germline CDR1 and CDR2: MNHNY and SVGAGI (reference sequence). DNA for the CDR3: TGTGCCAGCAGTTACTTGGGGACCCCTAACTATGGCTACACCTTC. As protein: CASSYLGTPNYGYTF.

The chain links TRBV5-5 to TRBJ2-5, with 10 nucleotides matching TRBD2. CDR3 size: 17 residues. The ends lost 1 base at V and 5 bases at J; junction bases unmatched: 11. Germline CDR1 SGHKS, CDR2 YYEKEE (reference sequence). CDR3 in amino acids: CASSLWVDQAGGETQYF. In DNA, the CDR3 is TGTGCCAGCAGCTTGTGGGTGGATCAAGCGGGAGGGGAGACCCAGTACTTC.

V usage is TRBV4-2 and J usage is TRBJ1-2, with D uncertain. Germline CDR1 and CDR2: LGHNA and YNFKEQ. The length of the CDR3 is 14 residues. Deletions cut 4 bases from V and 8 bases from J, with 17 bases between. This chain's CDR3 is CASSPPRITGGYTF. In DNA form, the CDR3 reads TGTGCCAGCAGCCCTCCTCGTATAACGGGGGGCTACACCTTC.

The J gene is TRBJ2-1, the V gene TRBV11-2; possible D gene TRBD2, 6 bases. The length of the CDR3 is 13 residues. V was clipped by 1 base and J by 12 bases, with 13 bases between them. Germline lookup yields CDR1 SGHAT and CDR2 FQNNGV. The CDR3 DNA follows: TGTGCCAGCAGCTTAGTCTCCCGGGGGTGGCAGTTCTTC. Its translation is CASSLVSRGWQFF.

This clone was recorded once. The chain has TRBV28 and TRBJ2-7; TRBD1 agrees at 10 bases. This CDR3 spans 13 amino acids. Germline V lookup: CDR1 MDHEN, CDR2 SYDVKM. With V trimmed by 6 bases and J by 2 bases, 1 base remained unmatched. Here the CDR3 DNA reads TGTGCCAGCAGGACAGGGGGCGCCTACGAGCAGTACTTC. Residues: CASRTGGAYEQYF. Variable domain in full (rest from reference TRBV28 and TRBJ2-7): DVKVTQSSRYLVKRTGEKVFLECVQDMDHENMFWYRQDPGLGLRLIYFSYDVKMKEKGDIPEGYSVSREKKERFSLILESASTNQTSMYLCASRTGGAYEQYFGPGTRLTVT.

The chain combines TRBV27 with TRBJ2-1; D uncertain. This CDR3 region has 13 residues. The V and J ends lost 3 bases and 9 bases respectively, with 12 bases between them. Germline loops: CDR1 MNHEY, CDR2 SMNVEV (reference sequence). In DNA form, the CDR3 reads TGTGCCAGCAGTTTCAACGTCATGCTTGAGCAGTTCTTC. This translates into CASSFNVMLEQFF.

This clone was seen a handful of times. This chain joins TRBV4-3 and TRBJ1-2; 9 bases map to TRBD1. CDR3 size: 15 residues. V was clipped by 0 bases and J by 8 bases; unmatched bases: 7. Looked up from germline, CDR1 is LGHNA and CDR2 is YSLEER. This CDR3 reads CASSQDRGTGWGYTF. CDR3 DNA sequence: TGCGCCAGCAGCCAAGACAGAGGGACAGGGTGGGGCTACACCTTC.

The CDR3 loop reads CASSLGLAGANEQFF. The DNA for the CDR3 is TGCGCCAGCAGCCTAGGACTAGCGGGAGCTAATGAGCAGTTCTTC. V is TRBV4-1 and J is TRBJ2-1, with 13 positions matching TRBD2. V lost 4 bases to trimming and J lost 7 bases; unmatched junction nucleotides: 4. CDR1 and CDR2 from the germline V gene are MGHRA and YSYEKL. This CDR3 has 15 residues.

This chain joins TRBV28 and TRBJ2-3; D is undetermined. The V end lost 4 bases, the J end lost 7 bases, and 9 bases lay between the germline ends. Germline-derived CDR1 and CDR2 are MDHEN and SYDVKM. The CDR3 sequence is 12 residues long. The CDR3 DNA reads as TGTGCCAGCAGTTCCCACGGTCATACGCAGTATTTT. Translation: CASSSHGHTQYF.

The J gene is TRBJ2-1, the V gene TRBV6-5; TRBD2 matches 9 bases. This CDR3 has 15 residues. CDR1 MNHEY and CDR2 SVGAGI come from the germline V gene. The trim removed 6 bases at V and 4 bases at J, leaving 7 bases unmatched. CDR3 nucleotides: TGTGCCAGCAGCCTAATAGCGGGGGAGTACAATGAGCAGTTCTTC. It encodes CASSLIAGEYNEQFF.

This clone was seen more than once but under ten times. This chain uses TRBV27 with TRBJ2-3; the match to TRBD2 covers 11 bases. The CDR3 sequence is 15 residues long. The V gene end was trimmed by 4 bases and the J gene end by 0 bases; junction bases not matched to a gene: 0. Germline CDR1 is MNHEY and CDR2 is SMNVEV (reference sequence). CDR3 nucleotide sequence: TGTGCCAGCAGTTGGACTAGCGGGAGCACAGATACGCAGTATTTT. This sequence encodes CASSWTSGSTDTQYF.

This chain uses TRBV5-5 with TRBJ1-1, with D tentatively TRBD1 (6 bases). V lost 1 base and J 4 bases, leaving 8 bases between the germline ends. Germline V gene sequence: CDR1 SGHKS, CDR2 YYEKEE (reference sequence). CDR3 length equals 13 residues. DNA of the CDR3: TGTGCCAGCAGCTTGTCAGGGGTCACTGAAGCTTTCTTT. This encodes CASSLSGVTEAFF.

The chain combines TRBV7-2 with TRBJ1-1; 9 nucleotides align to TRBD1. V lost 3 bases and J lost 0; bases outside the gene matches: 5. The germline gives CDR1 SGHTA, CDR2 FQGNSA. The CDR3 is 16 residues long. The CDR3 reads CASSFRDRVMNTEAFF. In DNA, the CDR3 is TGTGCCAGCAGCTTTAGGGACAGGGTTATGAACACTGAAGCTTTCTTT. Full variable domain (missing parts from reference TRBV7-2 and TRBJ1-1): GAGVSQSPSNKVTEKGKDVELRCDPISGHTALYWYRQSLGQGLEFLIYFQGNSAPDKSGLPSDRFSAERTGGSVSTLTIQRTQQEDSAVYLCASSFRDRVMNTEAFFGQGTRLTVV.

This chain uses TRBV11-1 with TRBJ2-1, with D hard to call. The CDR3 is made up of 11 amino acids. CDR1 is SGHAT and CDR2 is FQDESV in the germline V gene (reference sequence). The V end lost 4 bases, the J end lost 7 bases, and 5 bases lay between the germline ends. CDR3 sequence: CASSSGNEQFF. The DNA for the CDR3 is TGTGCCAGCAGCTCAGGAAATGAGCAGTTCTTC.

This rearrangement joins TRBV30 to TRBJ2-1, with TRBD2 as a possible D gene (5 bases). Trimming left V 1 base short and J 9 bases short, with 13 bases between. This CDR3 contains 13 residues. CDR1 and CDR2 (germline): GTSNPN, SVGIG (reference sequence). The CDR3 DNA sequence: TGTGCCTGGAGTGGGTCGCGGGTGGGTGAGCAGTTCTTC. Encoded protein: CAWSGSRVGEQFF.

To note about this clone: The sample has other DNA sequences that encode this CDR3 too. The chain couples TRBV4-1 to TRBJ2-1; D might be TRBD2 (6 bases). CDR3 length: 15 amino acids. The germline CDR1 and CDR2 sequences are MGHRA and YSYEKL. Trimming removed 2 bases from V and 4 bases from J, with 12 bases in between. CDR3 amino acids: CASSQLRGEYNEQFF. The DNA for the CDR3 is TGCGCCAGCAGCCAATTACGCGGGGAATACAATGAGCAGTTCTTC.

J is TRBJ2-1 and V is TRBV7-6, with no clear D. The germline gives CDR1 SGHVS, CDR2 FNYEAQ. V gave up 4 bases and J gave up 1 base, with 14 bases separating them. The CDR3 spans 16 residues. The CDR3, as DNA: TGTGCCAGCAGCTCCCTTCCGGGCACTTCCTACAATGAGCAGTTCTTC. Translating gives CASSSLPGTSYNEQFF. Supplemented by reference TRBV7-6 and TRBJ2-1, the full variable domain reads GAGVSQSPRYKVTKRGQDVALRCDPISGHVSLYWYRQALGQGPEFLTYFNYEAQQDKSGLPNDRFSAERPEGSISTLTIQRTEQRDSAMYRCASSSLPGTSYNEQFFGPGTRLTVL.

This rearrangement joins TRBV27 to TRBJ2-1, with 7 bases identical to TRBD2. CDR3 size: 17 residues. The germline V gene has CDR1 MNHEY and CDR2 SMNVEV (reference sequence). The J segment lost 5 bases and the V segment lost 8 bases, leaving 18 bases of the junction unmatched. The CDR3 sequence: CASDLPQHTSAHNEQFF. The CDR3 nucleotides read TGTGCCAGCGATCTACCGCAACATACTAGCGCCCACAATGAGCAGTTCTTC.

V gene TRBV9 combines with J gene TRBJ2-1; D possibly corresponds to TRBD2 (5 bases). The V end was cut by 4 bases, the J end by 9 bases, with 14 bases between. CDR3 size: 13 residues. Germline V gene lookup returns CDR1 SGDLS and CDR2 YYNGEE. Written as DNA, the CDR3 is TGTGCCAGCAGCCCCCCTCGGAGGATTGAGCAGTTCTTC. Its protein is CASSPPRRIEQFF.

CDR3 bases: TGCGCCAGCAGCCAGGGGACAGGTTATCAGCCCCAGCATTTT. As protein: CASSQGTGYQPQHF. V gene TRBV4-1 combines with J gene TRBJ1-5; 8 nucleotides line up with TRBD1. J lost 5 bases, V lost 3 bases, and 3 bases had no gene match. The CDR3 sequence is 14 residues long. Per germline, CDR1 MGHRA and CDR2 YSYEKL.

This chain uses TRBV6-6 with TRBJ2-7; no reliable D call. Trimming shortened V by 5 bases and J by 5 bases, and 13 bases separated the two germline ends. Germline V gives CDR1 MNHNY, CDR2 SVGAGI (reference sequence). This CDR3 comprises 13 residues. The CDR3 spells CASSRTALDEQYF. CDR3 nucleotides: TGTGCCAGCAGTAGGACCGCGCTGGACGAGCAGTACTTC.